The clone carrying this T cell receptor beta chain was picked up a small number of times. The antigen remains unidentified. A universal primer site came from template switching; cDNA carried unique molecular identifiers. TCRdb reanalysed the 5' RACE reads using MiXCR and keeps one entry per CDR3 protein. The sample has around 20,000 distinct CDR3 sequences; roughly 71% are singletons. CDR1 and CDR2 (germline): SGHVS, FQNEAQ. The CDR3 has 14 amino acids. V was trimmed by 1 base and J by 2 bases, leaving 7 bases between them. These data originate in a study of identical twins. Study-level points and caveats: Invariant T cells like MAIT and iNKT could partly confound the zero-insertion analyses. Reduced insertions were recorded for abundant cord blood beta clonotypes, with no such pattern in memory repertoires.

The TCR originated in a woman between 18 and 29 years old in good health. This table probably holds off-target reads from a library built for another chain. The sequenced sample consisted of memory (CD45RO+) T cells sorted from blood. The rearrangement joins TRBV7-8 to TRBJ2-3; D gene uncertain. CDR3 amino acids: CASSLVRNTDTQYF. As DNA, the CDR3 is TGTGCCAGCAGCTTAGTTCGGAACACAGATACGCAGTATTTT.